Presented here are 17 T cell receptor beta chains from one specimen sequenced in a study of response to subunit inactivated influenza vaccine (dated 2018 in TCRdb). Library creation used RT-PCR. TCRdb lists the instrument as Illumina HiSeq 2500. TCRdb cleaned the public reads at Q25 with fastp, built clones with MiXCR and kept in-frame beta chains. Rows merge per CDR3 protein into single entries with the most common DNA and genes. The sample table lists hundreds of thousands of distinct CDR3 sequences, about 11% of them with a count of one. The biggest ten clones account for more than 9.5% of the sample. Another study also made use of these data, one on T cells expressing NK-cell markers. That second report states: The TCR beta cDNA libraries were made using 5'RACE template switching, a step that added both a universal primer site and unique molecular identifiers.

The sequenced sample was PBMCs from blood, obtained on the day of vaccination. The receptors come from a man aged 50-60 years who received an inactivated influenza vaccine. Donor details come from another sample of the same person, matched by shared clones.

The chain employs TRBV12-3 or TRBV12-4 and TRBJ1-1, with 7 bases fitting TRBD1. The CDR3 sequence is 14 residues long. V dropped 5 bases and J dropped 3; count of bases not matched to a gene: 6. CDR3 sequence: CASSHRQGHTEAFF. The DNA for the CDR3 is TGTGCCAGCAGTCACAGACAGGGCCACACTGAAGCTTTCTTT.

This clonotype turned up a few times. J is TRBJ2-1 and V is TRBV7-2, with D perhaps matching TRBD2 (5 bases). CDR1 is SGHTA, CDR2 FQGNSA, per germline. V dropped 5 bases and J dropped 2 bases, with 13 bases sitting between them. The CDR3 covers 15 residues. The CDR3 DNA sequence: TGTGCCAGCAGCGACCAGCGGACCACCTACAATGAGCAGTTCTTC. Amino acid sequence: CASSDQRTTYNEQFF. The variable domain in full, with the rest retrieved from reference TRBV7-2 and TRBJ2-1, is GAGVSQSPSNKVTEKGKDVELRCDPISGHTALYWYRQSLGQGLEFLIYFQGNSAPDKSGLPSDRFSAERTGGSVSTLTIQRTQQEDSAVYLCASSDQRTTYNEQFFGPGTRLTVL.

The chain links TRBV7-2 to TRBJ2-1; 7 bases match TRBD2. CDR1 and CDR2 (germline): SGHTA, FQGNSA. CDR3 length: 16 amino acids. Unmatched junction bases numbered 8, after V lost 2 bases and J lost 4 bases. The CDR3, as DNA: TGTGCCAGCAGCTTAACCGGGGGGACGGGTTACAATGAGCAGTTCTTC. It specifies CASSLTGGTGYNEQFF.

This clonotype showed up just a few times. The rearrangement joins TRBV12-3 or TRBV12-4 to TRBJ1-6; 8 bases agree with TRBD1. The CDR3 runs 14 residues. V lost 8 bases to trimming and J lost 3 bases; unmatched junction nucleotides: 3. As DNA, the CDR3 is TGTGCCAGCGCAGGGGGCAACTATAATTCACCCCTCCACTTT. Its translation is CASAGGNYNSPLHF.

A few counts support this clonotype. CDR3 DNA sequence: TGTGCCAGCAGTGAAGCGCCAGGCAGAACCTTGGGCGCGAACACCGGGGAGCTGTTTTTT. Translating it yields CASSEAPGRTLGANTGELFF. V gene TRBV6-1 combines with J gene TRBJ2-2; D not resolved. The CDR3 extends over 20 amino acids. Germline V gene data show CDR1 as MNHNS and CDR2 as SASEGT. Trimming removed 0 bases at V and 0 bases at J, with 20 bases between.

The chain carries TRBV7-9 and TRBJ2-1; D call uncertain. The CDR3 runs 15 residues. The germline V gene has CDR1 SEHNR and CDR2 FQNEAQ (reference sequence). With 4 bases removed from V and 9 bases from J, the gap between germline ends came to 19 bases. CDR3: CASSSNRAKILEQFF. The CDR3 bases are TGTGCCAGCAGCTCGAACCGGGCTAAAATCCTTGAGCAGTTCTTC.

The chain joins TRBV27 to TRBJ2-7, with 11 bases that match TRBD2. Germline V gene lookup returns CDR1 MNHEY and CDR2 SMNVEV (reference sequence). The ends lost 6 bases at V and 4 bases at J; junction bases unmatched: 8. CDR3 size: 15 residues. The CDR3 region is CASRTLAGVGYEQYF. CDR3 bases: TGTGCCAGCAGAACACTAGCGGGAGTGGGGTACGAGCAGTACTTC.

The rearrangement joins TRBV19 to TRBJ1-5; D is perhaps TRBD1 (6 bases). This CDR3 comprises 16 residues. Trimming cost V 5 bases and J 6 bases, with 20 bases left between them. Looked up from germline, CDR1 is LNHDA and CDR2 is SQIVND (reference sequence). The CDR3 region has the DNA TGTGCCAGTAGTGATACTTCGACAGGCAGAGGTCAGCCCCAGCATTTT. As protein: CASSDTSTGRGQPQHF.

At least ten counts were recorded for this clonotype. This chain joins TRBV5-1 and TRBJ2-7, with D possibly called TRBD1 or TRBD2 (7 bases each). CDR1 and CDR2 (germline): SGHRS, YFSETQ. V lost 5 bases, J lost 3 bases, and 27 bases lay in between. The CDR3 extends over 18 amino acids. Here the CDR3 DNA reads TGCGCCAGCAGAAAACAAGGGGGGGACAGAACTCTCGTCTACGAGCAGTACTTC. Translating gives CASRKQGGDRTLVYEQYF.

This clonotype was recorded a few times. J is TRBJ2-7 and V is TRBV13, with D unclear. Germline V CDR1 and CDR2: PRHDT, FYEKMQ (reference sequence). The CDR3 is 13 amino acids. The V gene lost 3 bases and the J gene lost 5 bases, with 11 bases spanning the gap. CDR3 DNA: TGTGCCAGCAGCTTCGGCCGGTCCGACGAGCAGTACTTC. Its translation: CASSFGRSDEQYF.

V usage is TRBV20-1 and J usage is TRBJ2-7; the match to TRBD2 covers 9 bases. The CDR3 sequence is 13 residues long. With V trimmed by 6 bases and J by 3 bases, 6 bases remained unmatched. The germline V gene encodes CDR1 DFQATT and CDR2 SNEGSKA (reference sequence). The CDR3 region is CSAILAGIYEQYF. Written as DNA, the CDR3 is TGCAGTGCAATACTAGCGGGCATCTACGAGCAGTACTTC.

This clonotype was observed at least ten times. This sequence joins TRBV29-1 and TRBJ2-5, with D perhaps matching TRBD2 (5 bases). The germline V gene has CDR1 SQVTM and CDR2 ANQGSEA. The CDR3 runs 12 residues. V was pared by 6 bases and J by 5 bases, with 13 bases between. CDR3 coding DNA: TGCAGCGTCCAGCCGGGGATGGAGACCCAGTACTTC. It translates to CSVQPGMETQYF.

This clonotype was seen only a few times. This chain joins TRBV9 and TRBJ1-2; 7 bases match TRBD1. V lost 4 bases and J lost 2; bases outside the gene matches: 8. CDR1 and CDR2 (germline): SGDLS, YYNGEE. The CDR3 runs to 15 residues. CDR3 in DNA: TGTGCCAGCAGCTTGACCGGGACAGCGAACTATGGCTACACCTTC. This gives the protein CASSLTGTANYGYTF.

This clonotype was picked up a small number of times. The CDR3 sequence: CATSRGKSGTLETQYF. The CDR3 region has the DNA TGTGCCACCAGCAGAGGGAAGAGCGGGACTCTAGAGACCCAGTACTTC. V and J are TRBV15 and TRBJ2-5; 7 nucleotides line up with TRBD2. Germline trimming cut 1 base from V and 4 bases from J; bases unmatched to any gene: 9. Germline loops: CDR1 LNHNV, CDR2 YYDKDF (reference sequence). The CDR3 is made up of 16 amino acids.

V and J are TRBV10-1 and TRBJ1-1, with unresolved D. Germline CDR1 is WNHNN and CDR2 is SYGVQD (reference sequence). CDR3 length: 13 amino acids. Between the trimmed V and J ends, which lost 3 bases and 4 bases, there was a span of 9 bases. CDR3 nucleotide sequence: TGCGCCAGCAGTGACGGGATACCCACTGAAGCTTTCTTT. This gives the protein CASSDGIPTEAFF.

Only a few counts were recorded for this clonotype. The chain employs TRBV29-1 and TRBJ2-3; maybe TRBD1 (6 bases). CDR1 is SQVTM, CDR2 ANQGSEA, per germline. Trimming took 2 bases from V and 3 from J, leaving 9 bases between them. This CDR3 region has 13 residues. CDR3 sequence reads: CSVERGITDTQYF. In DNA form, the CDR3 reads TGCAGCGTTGAAAGGGGGATTACAGATACGCAGTATTTT.

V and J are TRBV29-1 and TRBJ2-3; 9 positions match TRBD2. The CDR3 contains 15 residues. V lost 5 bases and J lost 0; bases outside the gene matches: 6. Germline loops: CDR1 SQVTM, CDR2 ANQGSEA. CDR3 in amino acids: CSVSAGGTSTDTQYF. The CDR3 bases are TGCAGCGTTTCTGCGGGAGGGACTAGCACAGATACGCAGTATTTT.